This passage covers 2 T cell receptor beta chains from one sample sequenced in a study of CD8 T cells in Susac syndrome. An amount of RNA that ranged from roughly 0.5 to 1 ug was reverse transcribed with random hexamers. TCRdb reanalysed the immunoSEQ multiplex PCR reads using MiXCR and keeps one entry per CDR3 protein. The profile shows under 200,000 distinct CDR3 sequences, roughly nine tenths of them singletons. Input material: CD4+ T cells from PBMCs. Receptor source: a human donor with Susac syndrome.

As DNA, the CDR3 is TGTGCCAGCAGCTTAGGAACGACATTTCGGGCAGCCATGGATTCACCCCTCCACTTT. Translation gives CASSLGTTFRAAMDSPLHF. V and J are TRBV11-2 and TRBJ1-6, with D hard to call. CDR1 SGHAT and CDR2 FQNNGV come from the germline V gene. V gave up 1 base and J gave up 8 bases, with 24 bases separating them. CDR3 length equals 19 residues.

The chain joins TRBV10-3 to TRBJ1-1; a possible D gene is TRBD1 (6 bases). Germline lookup yields CDR1 ENHRY and CDR2 SYGVKD. Trimming removed 7 bases from V and 3 bases from J, with 9 bases in between. This CDR3 is built from 12 residues. CDR3 region: CAINRGDTEAFF. DNA of the CDR3: TGTGCCATCAATAGGGGGGACACTGAAGCTTTCTTT.